A selection of T cell receptor beta chains follows, all from one sample in a study of blood T cell repertoires in COVID-19. The data were produced by immunoSEQ multiplex PCR, yet TCRdb's version contains in-frame clones alone and is incomplete. The data show about 150,000 clones, roughly 78% seen once. The sequenced sample was peripheral blood. These receptors came from a human donor with acute or convalescent COVID-19. The donor label of this sample is uncertain. The CDR3 runs from the conserved cysteine through the conserved F or W. A D gene is named only where the DNA matches it firmly. Size is stated for part of the rows, as once, few or many counts, or as a class when the clone is expanded.

v_call	clone_size	j_call	d_call	cdr3_length	cdr3_nt	cdr3_aa
TRBV4-3	-	TRBJ1-4	TRBD1	14	TGCGCCAGCAGCTACAGGGGGCGGGATGAAAAACTGTTTTTT	CASSYRGRDEKLFF
TRBV27	-	TRBJ1-2	TRBD1	15	TGTGCCAGCAGTTTATCCGCACAGGGGGCTTATGGCTACACCTTC	CASSLSAQGAYGYTF
TRBV6-5	-	TRBJ1-6	-	16	TGTGCCAGCAGTTCCCAGGGGTCCGTCGCTAATTCACCCCTCCACTTT	CASSSQGSVANSPLHF
TRBV19	-	TRBJ1-2	TRBD1	16	TGTGCCAGTAGTTACCTCCGGGACAGGGAGTGGTATGGCTACACCTTC	CASSYLRDREWYGYTF
TRBV10-3	-	TRBJ1-3	-	15	TGTGCCATCAGTCAGGAGGGTTTACCTGGAAACACCATATATTTT	CAISQEGLPGNTIYF
TRBV11-2	-	TRBJ2-1	-	15	TGTGCCAGCAGCACACTACAGGGATCCTACAATGAGCAGTTCTTC	CASSTLQGSYNEQFF
TRBV19	-	TRBJ1-1	TRBD1	15	TGTGCCAGTACCCCCCGGACAGGGCTGAACACTGAAGCTTTCTTT	CASTPRTGLNTEAFF
TRBV12-1	-	TRBJ1-1	-	15	TGTGCCAGCGCCTTAAGGGGGGGGCGGCGAACTGAAGCTTTCTTT	CASALRGGRRTEAFF
TRBV3-1/TRBV3-2	-	TRBJ1-1	-	13	TGTGCCAGCAGCATCACAGTGAACACTGAAGCTTTCTTT	CASSITVNTEAFF
TRBV5-1	-	TRBJ1-2	-	14	TGCGCCAGCAGCTTGGTACAGGCTAACTATGGCTACACCTTC	CASSLVQANYGYTF
TRBV30	-	TRBJ1-5	-	14	TGTGCCTGGAGTGTAAGCCATAGCAATCAGCCCCAGCATTTT	CAWSVSHSNQPQHF
TRBV29-1	-	TRBJ1-5	TRBD1	14	TGCAGCGTCGGGACAGGGATCCAAAATCAGCCCCAGCATTTT	CSVGTGIQNQPQHF
TRBV11-2	once	TRBJ1-3	-	13	TGTGCCAGCAGCTTTGCTGAGGGAAACACCATATATTTT	CASSFAEGNTIYF
TRBV29-1	-	TRBJ1-1	-	12	TGCAGCGTTGTAGGTGATCGGGCTGAAGCTTTCTTT	CSVVGDRAEAFF
TRBV18	few	TRBJ1-2	-	14	TGTGCCAGCTCACCAGACAGGCAAAACTATGGCTACACCTTC	CASSPDRQNYGYTF
TRBV7-2	-	TRBJ1-4	TRBD1	15	TGTGCCAGCAGCCTGGGGACAGGGAAAAATGAAAAACTGTTTTTT	CASSLGTGKNEKLFF
TRBV5-4	-	TRBJ2-7	-	15	TGTGCCAGCAGCTTGGGGCAGGGGCCCTACTACGAGCAGTACTTC	CASSLGQGPYYEQYF
TRBV4-1	-	TRBJ2-6	-	17	TGCGCCAGCAGCCAAGATCTCCGGAGGACCGGGGCCAACGTCCTGACTTTC	CASSQDLRRTGANVLTF
TRBV29-1	once	TRBJ2-5	-	12	TGCAGCGTTGGAAAGGGGAAGGAGACCCAGTACTTC	CSVGKGKETQYF
TRBV5-1	few	TRBJ2-1	-	15	TGCGCCAGCAGGACCCTAACTAGCTCCTACAATGAGCAGTTCTTC	CASRTLTSSYNEQFF
TRBV7-9	-	TRBJ1-3	-	13	TGTGCCAGCAGGAGGGAGTCACGAGACACCATATATTTT	CASRRESRDTIYF
TRBV14	-	TRBJ2-1	-	15	TGTGCCAGCAGCCAGGCCGCGACTAGGTTGGATGAGCAGTTCTTC	CASSQAATRLDEQFF
TRBV19	few	TRBJ2-2	-	15	TGTGCCAGTAGTATTAACAGGGCGAACACCGGGGAGCTGTTTTTT	CASSINRANTGELFF
TRBV6-5	-	TRBJ1-2	-	14	TGTGCCAGCAGTTATGGACAGAGGAACTATGGCTACACCTTC	CASSYGQRNYGYTF
TRBV6-1	-	TRBJ1-1	TRBD1	14	TGTGCCAGCAGTGAGGGGGGACAGGCTCCCCGGAGTTTCTTT	CASSEGGQAPRSFF
TRBV10-3	-	TRBJ2-1	TRBD2	14	TGTGCCATCAGTGCTGGAGGGAGGGAAGGCGAGCAGTTCTTC	CAISAGGREGEQFF
TRBV5-6	-	TRBJ1-3	TRBD1	15	TGTGCCAGCAGCTTGGTGCGGGACAGACTGAACACCATATATTTT	CASSLVRDRLNTIYF
TRBV5-1	few	TRBJ1-6	TRBD1	15	TGCGCCAGCAGCTTGGGGGGACAGGGAATATCACCCCTCCACTTT	CASSLGGQGISPLHF
TRBV12-5	-	TRBJ2-7	-	12	TGTGCTAGTGGTTTTCTCCGCTACGAGCAGTACTTC	CASGFLRYEQYF
TRBV27	once	TRBJ2-1	TRBD2	16	TGTGCCAGCAGTGCTAGCGGGGGGAGCTCCTACAATGAGCAGTTCTTC	CASSASGGSSYNEQFF
TRBV6-2/TRBV6-3	-	TRBJ1-2	-	15	TGTGCCAGCAGTTACTCTCGGGAGCCGGGTTATGGCTACACCTTC	CASSYSREPGYGYTF
TRBV6-2/TRBV6-3	-	TRBJ1-1	-	12	TGTGCCAGCAGTTACTCGAGCGTGCGGGCTTTCTTT	CASSYSSVRAFF
TRBV19	-	TRBJ1-1	TRBD1	15	TGTGCCAGTATATCCGGGACAGGGTCCCGCACTGAAGCTTTCTTT	CASISGTGSRTEAFF
TRBV6-5	-	TRBJ1-2	-	12	TGTGCCAGCAGTCTCGGGGGGGCTGGCTACACCTTC	CASSLGGAGYTF
TRBV11-3	-	TRBJ1-1	-	14	TGTGCCAGCAGCCAAGGGAGGGGAGGAACTGAAGCTTTCTTT	CASSQGRGGTEAFF
TRBV5-1	-	TRBJ2-6	TRBD2	19	TGCGCCAGCAGCTTGAACGGGGACTACCGAATTTCTGGGGCCAACGTCCTGACTTTC	CASSLNGDYRISGANVLTF
TRBV5-1	many	TRBJ1-2	-	12	TGCGCCAGCAGCTCCCGACTAGATGGCTACACCTTC	CASSSRLDGYTF
TRBV5-5	-	TRBJ2-3	TRBD2	20	TGTGCCAGCAGCTTGATTCTGCACCCGGGACTAGCGGGGGGGAGGGATACGCAGTATTTT	CASSLILHPGLAGGRDTQYF
TRBV18	-	TRBJ2-5	-	13	TGTGCCACTACAAAAGGGGCGCGGGAGACCCAGTACTTC	CATTKGARETQYF
TRBV6-2/TRBV6-3	-	TRBJ1-2	TRBD1	13	TGTGCCAGCAGTTACCGGGGACAGGGGAAAGGGACCTTC	CASSYRGQGKGTF
TRBV19	-	TRBJ1-2	TRBD1	16	TGTGCCAGTAGTGTCGTCTCCGGGACAGGGGGCTTTGGCTACACCTTC	CASSVVSGTGGFGYTF
TRBV7-2	-	TRBJ1-1	-	15	TGTGCCAGCAGCTTACAGGGCGTAATGAACACTGAAGCTTTCTTT	CASSLQGVMNTEAFF
TRBV5-6	-	TRBJ2-7	-	13	TGTGCCAGCAGCCCTACGTTAAATTACGAGCAGTACTTC	CASSPTLNYEQYF
TRBV7-9	-	TRBJ2-7	TRBD1	11	TGTGCCAGCAGCTCGGGACAGAAGCAGTACTTC	CASSSGQKQYF
TRBV29-1	-	TRBJ2-1	-	13	TGCAGCGTTGATACAACTAGCCTCAATGAGCAGTTCTTC	CSVDTTSLNEQFF
TRBV19	-	TRBJ1-1	TRBD1	14	TGTGCCAGTAGTATAGGCATGGGACAGGGCCAAGCTTTCTTT	CASSIGMGQGQAFF
TRBV10-2	-	TRBJ1-2	TRBD1	16	TGCGCCAGCAGTGAGGGACAGGGGGCGCGAGGCTATGGCTACACCTTC	CASSEGQGARGYGYTF
TRBV18	-	TRBJ2-3	-	15	TGTGCCAGCTCCCCGTTCGGGGGGCCCACAGATACGCAGTATTTT	CASSPFGGPTDTQYF
TRBV6-4	few	TRBJ2-3	-	13	TGTGCCAGCAGTGAAAACGGCGGAGATACGCAGTATTTT	CASSENGGDTQYF
TRBV5-1	-	TRBJ1-2	-	14	TGCGCCAGCAGCTTGTTTGACAGCTCCTATGGCTACACCTTC	CASSLFDSSYGYTF
TRBV28	-	TRBJ1-5	-	14	TGTGCCAGCAGTTTGGCGGACGGAGGTTGGTCCCAGCATTTT	CASSLADGGWSQHF
TRBV7-2	once	TRBJ2-2	TRBD1	16	TGTGCCAGCAGCTTGGCCGGGACAGGGGGCCACGGGGAGCTGTTTTTT	CASSLAGTGGHGELFF